Each of the 21 T cell receptor beta chains below was sequenced from the same sample in a study of T-cell reconstitution after alpha-beta-depleted transplantation in children. TCRbeta library construction was performed incorporating unique molecular identifiers. TCRdb reprocessed the PCR reads via MiXCR and lists one record per CDR3 protein. The data hold about 980,000 distinct CDR3 sequences, with around 30% observed a single time. Sequencing used PBMCs, mostly from graft donor cells, obtained 360 days after TCRalphabeta/CD19-depleted stem cell transplant. These receptors all come from a boy under two years old who had a stem cell transplant for SCID, so the T cells may come from the graft donor.

The CDR3 reads CASSPRSEAFF. CDR3 in DNA: TGTGCCAGCAGCCCCAGAAGTGAAGCTTTCTTT. The rearrangement links TRBV7-9 to TRBJ1-1; D remains unclear. The CDR3 has 11 residues. Deletions cut 5 bases from V and 7 bases from J, with 8 bases between. Germline CDR1 reads SEHNR; CDR2 reads FQNEAQ (reference sequence). The full variable domain, with the rest looked up from reference TRBV7-9 and TRBJ1-1, is DTGVSQNPRHKITKRGQNVTFRCDPISEHNRLYWYRQTLGQGPEFLTYFQNEAQLEKSRLLSDRFSAERPKGSFSTLEIQRTEQGDSAMYLCASSPRSEAFFGQGTRLTVV.

This rearrangement joins TRBV7-8 to TRBJ1-5, with TRBD1 identical over 8 bases. The CDR3 runs 16 residues. CDR1 SGHVS and CDR2 FQNEAQ come from the germline V gene. Trimming cost V 6 bases and J 3 bases; bases outside gene matches: 10. CDR3 sequence reads: CASSLGTGVLNQPQHF. In nucleotides, the CDR3 is TGTGCCAGCAGTCTAGGGACAGGCGTCCTCAATCAGCCCCAGCATTTT.

V is TRBV10-3 and J is TRBJ2-1, with D maybe TRBD2 (7 bases). In germline, CDR1 is ENHRY, CDR2 SYGVKD. The CDR3 spans 16 residues. V dropped 1 base and J dropped 7 bases, with 17 bases sitting between them. CDR3 nucleotides: TGTGCCATCAGTGAGTGGGGGGGCGGGCGTGAGAATGAGCAGTTCTTC. Encoded protein: CAISEWGGGRENEQFF.

This chain connects TRBV28 to TRBJ2-3; 10 nucleotides agree with TRBD2. With 4 bases clipped from V and 0 bases from J, the junction kept 10 bases outside the gene matches. The CDR3 totals 18 residues. Germline CDR1 and CDR2: MDHEN and SYDVKM. This CDR3 reads CASSSQGMTSGSTDTQYF. The CDR3 DNA is TGTGCCAGCAGTTCTCAGGGGATGACTAGCGGGAGCACAGATACGCAGTATTTT.

The genes are TRBV25-1 and TRBJ2-7; 7 bases are shared with TRBD1. The trim removed 2 bases at V and 2 bases at J, leaving 6 bases unmatched. Germline V CDR1 and CDR2: MGHDK, SYGVNS. This CDR3 region has 15 residues. The CDR3 reads CASSEVRTGTYEQYF. In DNA form, the CDR3 reads TGTGCCAGCAGTGAAGTAAGGACAGGCACCTACGAGCAGTACTTC.

V usage is TRBV15 and J usage is TRBJ1-1; 8 bases are a match to TRBD1. Germline-derived CDR1 and CDR2 are LNHNV and YYDKDF (reference sequence). V gave up 3 bases and J gave up 1 base; unmatched junction bases: 4. The CDR3 covers 15 residues. In nucleotides, the CDR3 is TGTGCCACCAGCAGCACCGGGACAGGGAACACTGAAGCTTTCTTT. As protein: CATSSTGTGNTEAFF.

The chain couples TRBV7-2 to TRBJ2-5; 8 positions agree with TRBD1. J lost 5 bases, V lost 5 bases, and 10 bases had no gene match. The CDR3 is made up of 15 amino acids. CDR1 and CDR2 (germline): SGHTA, FQGNSA. The DNA of the CDR3 is TGTGCCAGCAGCCCAGGAGAAAACAGGGGGGAGACCCAGTACTTC. Its translation is CASSPGENRGETQYF.

The table lists this clonotype with many counts. The J gene is TRBJ2-3, the V gene TRBV12-3 or TRBV12-4, with a weak D call TRBD1 (6 bases). The CDR3 covers 14 residues. V was cut by 3 bases and J by 2 bases, with 9 bases left in between. The CDR3 coding sequence is TGTGCCAGCAGTTTCCAGGGGTACACAGATACGCAGTATTTT. This gives the protein CASSFQGYTDTQYF.

This chain connects TRBV29-1 to TRBJ1-4; maybe TRBD1 (5 bases). CDR1 and CDR2 from the germline V gene are SQVTM and ANQGSEA. The CDR3 runs to 13 residues. V lost 7 bases, J lost 8 bases, and 17 bases lay in between. This chain's CDR3 is CSAAPGIREKLFF. DNA of the CDR3: TGCAGCGCCGCCCCAGGGATTCGAGAAAAACTGTTTTTT.

This chain links TRBV4-1 with TRBJ2-1; 10 bases match TRBD1. Trimming cost V 5 bases and J 4 bases; bases outside gene matches: 11. CDR3 size: 17 residues. Germline-derived CDR1 and CDR2 are MGHRA and YSYEKL. The CDR3 loop is CASSYERGTGAYNEQFF. DNA of the CDR3: TGCGCCAGCAGCTACGAGCGGGGGACAGGGGCATACAATGAGCAGTTCTTC.

This chain connects TRBV4-3 to TRBJ2-1, with TRBD2 matching over 8 bases. This CDR3 has 13 residues. Germline loops: CDR1 LGHNA, CDR2 YSLEER. V shed 5 bases, J shed 8 bases, and the junction held 5 bases outside the gene matches. This CDR3 reads CASSSGGMDEQFF. CDR3 nucleotide sequence: TGCGCCAGCAGCTCGGGAGGGATGGATGAGCAGTTCTTC.

In its sample, this clonotype was seen once. V usage is TRBV20-1 and J usage is TRBJ1-5; no definite D call. V was trimmed by 1 base and J by 4 bases, leaving 11 bases between them. The CDR3 is 14 amino acids. CDR1 is DFQATT and CDR2 is SNEGSKA in the germline V gene (reference sequence). The DNA for the CDR3 is TGCAGTGCTAGAGCGGTGGCAGCAAATCAGCCCCAGCATTTT. This gives the protein CSARAVAANQPQHF.

J is TRBJ2-3 and V is TRBV6-5, with 9 bases lining up with TRBD2. The CDR3 spans 16 residues. Trimming cost V 2 bases and J 1 base; bases outside gene matches: 4. Germline V gene data show CDR1 as MNHEY and CDR2 as SVGAGI. The DNA for the CDR3 is TGTGCCAGCAGTTACACTATAGCGGGGGGCACAGATACGCAGTATTTT. Translating gives CASSYTIAGGTDTQYF.

J is TRBJ1-1 and V is TRBV29-1; perhaps TRBD1 as D (5 bases). Germline assignment: CDR1 SQVTM and CDR2 ANQGSEA. The CDR3 covers 12 residues. V shed 7 bases and J shed 1 base, with 10 bases lying between them. The CDR3 region is CSAEGRNTEAFF. CDR3 in DNA: TGCAGCGCTGAGGGACGGAACACTGAAGCTTTCTTT.

This clonotype occurred a few times. The V gene is TRBV3-1, the J gene TRBJ1-1, with 8 nucleotides matching TRBD1. The germline V gene encodes CDR1 LGHDT and CDR2 YNNKEL (reference sequence). V gave up 5 bases and J gave up 7 bases; unmatched junction bases: 12. The CDR3 consists of 15 residues. CDR3 DNA: TGTGCCAGCAGCGGAATGGGACAGGCCATCTTTGAAGCTTTCTTT. As protein: CASSGMGQAIFEAFF.

V usage is TRBV10-3 and J usage is TRBJ1-1, with a tentative D call TRBD1 (5 bases). The germline V gene has CDR1 ENHRY and CDR2 SYGVKD. Deletions cut 7 bases from V and 0 bases from J, with 12 bases between. The CDR3 runs to 14 residues. The CDR3 is CAITPRGMNTEAFF. The CDR3 DNA reads TGTGCCATCACCCCGCGGGGCATGAACACTGAAGCTTTCTTT.

For the CDR3, the DNA is TGTGCCAGCTCACCATTTCCGGACAGGGGAGAAGAGACCCAGTACTTC. Protein sequence: CASSPFPDRGEETQYF. This chain connects TRBV18 to TRBJ2-5, with 9 bases fitting TRBD1. Germline lookup yields CDR1 KGHSH and CDR2 LQKENI. J lost 3 bases, V lost 2 bases, and 7 bases had no gene match. CDR3 size: 16 residues.

A few counts support this clonotype. This rearrangement joins TRBV4-3 to TRBJ2-2; D gene ambiguous. Germline lookup yields CDR1 LGHNA and CDR2 YSLEER. Trimming removed 0 bases at V and 1 base at J, with 12 bases between. This CDR3 is 17 amino acids long. Here the CDR3 reads CASSQDLAPGNTGELFF. CDR3 nucleotides: TGCGCCAGCAGCCAAGATCTGGCCCCGGGGAACACCGGGGAGCTGTTTTTT.

This chain uses TRBV12-3 or TRBV12-4 with TRBJ2-3, with 9 bases matching TRBD1. The CDR3 loop spans 16 amino acids. Unmatched junction bases numbered 9, after V lost 4 bases and J lost 4 bases. CDR3 in DNA: TGTGCCAGCAGTTCCGGGACAGGGAAGGGTGCAGATACGCAGTATTTT. It yields the protein CASSSGTGKGADTQYF.

The chain combines TRBV20-1 with TRBJ2-7; D unresolved. The CDR3 has 12 amino acids. V lost 2 bases and J lost 2, with 7 bases in between. CDR1 and CDR2 from the germline V gene are DFQATT and SNEGSKA (reference sequence). CDR3 region: CSARTQAYEQYF. DNA for the CDR3: TGCAGTGCTAGAACGCAGGCCTACGAGCAGTACTTC.

The rearrangement links TRBV15 to TRBJ2-7; 8 positions agree with TRBD2. In germline, CDR1 is LNHNV, CDR2 YYDKDF (reference sequence). This CDR3 comprises 17 residues. The V segment lost 1 base and the J segment 0 bases; nucleotides outside the gene matches: 8. The CDR3 loop is CATSRGFTSGLSYEQYF. In nucleotides, the CDR3 is TGTGCCACCAGCAGAGGCTTCACTAGCGGACTCTCCTACGAGCAGTACTTC.